This T cell receptor beta chain originates from a study of early T cells in non-severe SARS-CoV-2 infection. From the 5' RACE reads, TCRdb called clonotypes with MiXCR, one entry per CDR3 protein. The top ten hold less than 3% of the sample, which has about 25,000 distinct CDR3 sequences, around 5.1% seen once. CDR1 is LGHNA and CDR2 is YSLEER in the germline V gene. Trimming removed 0 bases from V and 0 bases from J, with 8 bases in between. The CDR3 loop spans 15 amino acids. By share, this clonotype ranks as medium-sized. The TCR was taken from an adult who was a healthcare worker with PCR-confirmed SARS-CoV-2 infection or an uninfected control (not recorded which). The chain uses TRBV4-3 and TRBJ1-2; D not certain. The specimen was whole blood. CDR3 region: CASSQEFPANYGYTF. Written as DNA, the CDR3 is TGCGCCAGCAGCCAAGAATTCCCGGCTAACTATGGCTACACCTTC.